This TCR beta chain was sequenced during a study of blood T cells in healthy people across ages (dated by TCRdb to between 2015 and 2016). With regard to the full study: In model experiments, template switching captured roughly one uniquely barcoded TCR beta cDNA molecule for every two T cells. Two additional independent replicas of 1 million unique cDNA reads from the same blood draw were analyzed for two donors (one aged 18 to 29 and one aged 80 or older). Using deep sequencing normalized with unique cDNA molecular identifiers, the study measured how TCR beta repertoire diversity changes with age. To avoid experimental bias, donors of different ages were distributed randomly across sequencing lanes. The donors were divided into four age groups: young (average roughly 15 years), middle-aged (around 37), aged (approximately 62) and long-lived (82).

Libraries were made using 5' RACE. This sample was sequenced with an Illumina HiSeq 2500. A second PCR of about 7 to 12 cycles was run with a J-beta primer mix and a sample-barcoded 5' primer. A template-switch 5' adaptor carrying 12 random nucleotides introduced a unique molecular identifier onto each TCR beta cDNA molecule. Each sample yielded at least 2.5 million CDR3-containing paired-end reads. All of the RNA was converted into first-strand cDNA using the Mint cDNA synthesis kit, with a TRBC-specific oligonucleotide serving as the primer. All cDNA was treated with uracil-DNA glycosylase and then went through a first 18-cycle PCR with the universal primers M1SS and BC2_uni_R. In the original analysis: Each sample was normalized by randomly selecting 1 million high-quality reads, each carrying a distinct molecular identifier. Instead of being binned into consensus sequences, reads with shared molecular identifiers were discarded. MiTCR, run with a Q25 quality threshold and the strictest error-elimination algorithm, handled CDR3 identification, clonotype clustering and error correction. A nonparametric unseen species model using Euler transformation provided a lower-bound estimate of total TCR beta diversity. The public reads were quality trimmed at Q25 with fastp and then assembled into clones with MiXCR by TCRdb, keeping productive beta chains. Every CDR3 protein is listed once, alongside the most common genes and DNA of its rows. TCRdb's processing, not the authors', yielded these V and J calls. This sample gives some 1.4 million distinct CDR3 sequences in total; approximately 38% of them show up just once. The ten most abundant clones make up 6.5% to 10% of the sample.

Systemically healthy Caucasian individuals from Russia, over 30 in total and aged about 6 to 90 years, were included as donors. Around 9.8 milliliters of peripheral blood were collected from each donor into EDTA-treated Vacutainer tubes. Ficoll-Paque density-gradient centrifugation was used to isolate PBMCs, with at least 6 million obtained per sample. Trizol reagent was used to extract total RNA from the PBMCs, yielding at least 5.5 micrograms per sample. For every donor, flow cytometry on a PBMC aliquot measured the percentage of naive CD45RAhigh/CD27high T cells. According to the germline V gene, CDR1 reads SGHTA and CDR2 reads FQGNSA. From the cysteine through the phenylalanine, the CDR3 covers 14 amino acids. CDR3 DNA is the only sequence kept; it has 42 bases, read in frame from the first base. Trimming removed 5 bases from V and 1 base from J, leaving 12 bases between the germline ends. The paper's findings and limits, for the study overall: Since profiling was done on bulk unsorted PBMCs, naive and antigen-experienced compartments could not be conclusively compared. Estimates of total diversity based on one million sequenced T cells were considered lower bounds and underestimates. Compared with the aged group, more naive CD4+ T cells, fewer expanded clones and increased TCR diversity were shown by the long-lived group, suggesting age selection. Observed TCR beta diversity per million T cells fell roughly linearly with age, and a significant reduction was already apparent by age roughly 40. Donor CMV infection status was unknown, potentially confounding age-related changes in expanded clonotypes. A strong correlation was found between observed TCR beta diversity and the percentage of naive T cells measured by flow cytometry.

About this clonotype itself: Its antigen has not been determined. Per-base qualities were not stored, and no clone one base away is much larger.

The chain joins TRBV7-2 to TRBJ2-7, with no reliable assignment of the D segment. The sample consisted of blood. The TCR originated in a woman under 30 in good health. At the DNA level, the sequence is TGTGCCAGCAGCCTCGGTCCCACATCCTACGAGCAGTACTTC. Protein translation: CASSLGPTSYEQYF.